Each of the 19 T cell receptor beta chains below was sequenced from the same sample in a study of T cell repertoires in cytomegalovirus infection. One entry per CDR3 protein results from TCRdb running MiXCR on the reads. The repertoire holds 150,000 to 200,000 distinct CDR3 sequences, roughly a sixth seen once, with roughly a sixth in the top ten. Sequencing used CD8+ T cells from PBMCs. These receptors were collected from a human donor in good health (CMV status not recorded). Some clones in this sample may be carry-over from other donors' samples.

V gene TRBV7-2 combines with J gene TRBJ1-5; D is unresolved. V was shortened by 1 base and J by 2 bases, with 12 bases between the two germline ends. The CDR3 is made up of 16 amino acids. Germline V gives CDR1 SGHTA, CDR2 FQGNSA. This chain's CDR3 is CASSLVPWDGNQPQHF. The DNA for the CDR3 is TGTGCCAGCAGCTTAGTTCCCTGGGATGGCAATCAGCCCCAGCATTTT.

V usage is TRBV7-9 and J usage is TRBJ1-2; D is perhaps TRBD1 (5 bases). Germline V gene lookup returns CDR1 SEHNR and CDR2 FQNEAQ (reference sequence). V was cut by 4 bases and J by 0 bases, with 21 bases left in between. The CDR3 totals 18 residues. This CDR3 is CASSSRGTWAEANYGYTF. The CDR3, as DNA: TGTGCCAGCAGCTCGAGGGGAACGTGGGCAGAAGCTAACTATGGCTACACCTTC.

The rearrangement joins TRBV4-3 to TRBJ2-1; maybe TRBD2 (7 bases). The CDR3 is made up of 15 amino acids. CDR1 is LGHNA and CDR2 is YSLEER in the germline V gene. Trimming stripped 1 base from V and 2 bases from J, with 9 bases between. In DNA, the CDR3 is TGCGCCAGCAGCCAAGGGGGGGGCGCCTACAATGAGCAGTTCTTC. Residues: CASSQGGGAYNEQFF.

The chain links TRBV4-1 to TRBJ2-7; a possible D gene is TRBD2 (6 bases). Germline V gene sequence: CDR1 MGHRA, CDR2 YSYEKL. With 3 bases removed from V and 4 bases from J, the gap between germline ends came to 10 bases. This CDR3 region has 13 residues. DNA of the CDR3: TGCGCCAGCAGCCACCTTGGGGGGTACGAGCAGTACTTC. This gives the protein CASSHLGGYEQYF.

V is TRBV2 and J is TRBJ2-7, with 9 bases that match TRBD2. J gave up 0 bases and V 4 bases, and 13 bases lay outside the gene matches. The CDR3 is made up of 18 amino acids. CDR1 and CDR2 (germline): SNHLY, FYNNEI. CDR3 DNA sequence: TGTGCCAGCAGTGGACTAGCGGACCATTACCAGACCTCCTACGAGCAGTACTTC. This gives the protein CASSGLADHYQTSYEQYF. Looking up the rest from reference TRBV2 and TRBJ2-7 gives the full variable domain: EPEVTQTPSHQVTQMGQEVILRCVPISNHLYFYWYRQILGQKVEFLVSFYNNEISEKSEIFDDQFSVERPDGSNFTLKIRSTKLEDSAMYFCASSGLADHYQTSYEQYFGPGTRLTVT.

Comment on this clonotype: The CDR3 does not close with the conserved phenylalanine or tryptophan, likely indicating a read error. The chain is built from TRBV5-6 and TRBJ2-7; 11 bases align to TRBD2. This CDR3 has 14 amino acids. Germline trimming cut 5 bases from V and 3 bases from J; bases unmatched to any gene: 4. Looked up from germline, CDR1 is SGHDT and CDR2 is YYEEEE. CDR3 in DNA: TGTGCCAGCAGTCGGGGGACTAGCGGCTACGAGCAGTACTTG. Translating it yields CASSRGTSGYEQYL.

The gene calls are TRBV29-1 and TRBJ1-1, with D possibly being TRBD1 (5 bases). Between the trimmed V and J ends, which lost 4 bases and 5 bases, there was a span of 14 bases. This CDR3 has 13 amino acids. Germline CDR1 reads SQVTM; CDR2 reads ANQGSEA. CDR3 region: CSVVRGPGTEAFF. CDR3 sequence (DNA): TGCAGCGTTGTCCGGGGCCCAGGGACTGAAGCTTTCTTT.

The rearrangement links TRBV4-1 to TRBJ2-7; no definite D call. The CDR3 runs 14 residues. The V end lost 1 base, the J end lost 0 bases, and 7 bases lay between the germline ends. Germline values: CDR1 MGHRA, CDR2 YSYEKL. The CDR3 DNA is TGCGCCAGCAGCCAAGTGTCTAGCTCCTACGAGCAGTACTTC. Its protein product is CASSQVSSSYEQYF.

J is TRBJ2-7 and V is TRBV12-3 or TRBV12-4, with 9 bases matching TRBD1. The CDR3 sequence is 15 residues long. V shed 5 bases, J shed 1 base, and the junction held 6 bases outside the gene matches. The CDR3 sequence: CASSAPGTGSYEQYF. The CDR3 coding sequence is TGTGCCAGCAGTGCCCCCGGGACAGGGTCCTACGAGCAGTACTTC.

This clonotype was picked up a small number of times. The gene calls are TRBV6-2 or TRBV6-3 and TRBJ2-5; tentatively, D is TRBD2 (5 bases). CDR1 MNHEY and CDR2 SVGEGT come from the germline V gene. With 2 bases removed from V and 4 bases from J, the gap between germline ends came to 11 bases. The CDR3 extends over 14 amino acids. The CDR3 coding sequence is TGTGCCAGCAGTTACCGTGACTACCCAGAGACCCAGTACTTC. Its translation: CASSYRDYPETQYF.

The chain couples TRBV15 to TRBJ2-1; D call uncertain. The germline V and J ends were trimmed by 0 bases and 7 bases, with 7 bases remaining between them. The CDR3 has 13 residues. Germline CDR1 reads LNHNV; CDR2 reads YYDKDF (reference sequence). The CDR3 DNA sequence: TGTGCCACCAGCAGAGATGGGAAGAATGAGCAGTTCTTC. Protein sequence: CATSRDGKNEQFF.

This clonotype was observed at least ten times. V usage is TRBV11-2 and J usage is TRBJ2-7; weak D call: TRBD2 (6 bases). Germline CDR1 SGHAT, CDR2 FQNNGV. The CDR3 consists of 14 residues. V was cut by 10 bases and J by 7 bases, with 23 bases left in between. CDR3 sequence (DNA): TGTGCCACAGACGACAGTCGGGGGTTGCGGGAGCAGTACTTC. Its protein is CATDDSRGLREQYF.

The chain uses TRBV7-2 and TRBJ2-5; 10 nucleotides line up with TRBD1. The CDR3 runs 15 residues. With V trimmed by 5 bases and J by 4 bases, 7 bases remained unmatched. Germline V gene sequence: CDR1 SGHTA, CDR2 FQGNSA. The CDR3 here is CASSQRQGAGETQYF. CDR3 bases: TGTGCCAGCAGCCAAAGACAGGGGGCTGGAGAGACCCAGTACTTC.

The V gene is TRBV6-2 or TRBV6-3, the J gene TRBJ2-7; no clear D gene. The CDR3 totals 14 residues. The germline gives CDR1 MNHEY, CDR2 SVGEGT. V gave up 6 bases and J gave up 0 bases, with 12 bases separating them. CDR3: CASSPTTSSYEQYF. CDR3 coding DNA: TGTGCCAGCAGCCCCACAACGAGCTCCTACGAGCAGTACTTC.

The genes are TRBV5-1 and TRBJ2-1, with D unclear. This CDR3 has 15 amino acids. CDR1 and CDR2 (germline): SGHRS, YFSETQ. V lost 0 bases and J lost 2, with 9 bases in between. In nucleotides, the CDR3 is TGCGCCAGCAGCTTGGGGCCCGTCACCTACAATGAGCAGTTCTTC. It translates to CASSLGPVTYNEQFF.

The gene calls are TRBV29-1 and TRBJ2-2, with 7 bases identical to TRBD1. CDR1 SQVTM and CDR2 ANQGSEA come from the germline V gene. The V and J ends lost 5 bases and 6 bases, in that order; junction bases with no gene match: 9. CDR3 length equals 14 residues. The CDR3 DNA reads TGCAGCGTTACAGGGGACCGCGGGTCCGGGGAGCTGTTTTTT. It translates to CSVTGDRGSGELFF.

CDR3 in amino acids: CASSPGGTGNTIYF. CDR3 in DNA: TGCGCCAGCAGTCCTGGGGGTACTGGAAACACCATATATTTT. This sequence joins TRBV10-2 and TRBJ1-3, with D possibly being TRBD1 (5 bases). V lost 5 bases, J lost 2 bases, and 10 bases lay in between. CDR1 and CDR2 (germline): WSHSY, SAAADI. This CDR3 contains 14 residues.

This clonotype was detected only a few times. The chain carries TRBV6-2 or TRBV6-3 and TRBJ2-5; 16 nucleotides match TRBD2. The CDR3 has 17 amino acids. Germline V gene sequence: CDR1 MNHEY, CDR2 SVGEGT. J lost 4 bases, V lost 5 bases, and 7 bases had no gene match. DNA for the CDR3: TGTGCCAGCAGTACGGGACTAGCGGGAGGGCCGAGAGAGACCCAGTACTTC. It encodes CASSTGLAGGPRETQYF.

The genes are TRBV7-8 and TRBJ1-2; D possibly corresponds to TRBD1 (5 bases). Trimming pared 0 bases from V and 6 bases from J, leaving 11 bases between. Germline V gene lookup returns CDR1 SGHVS and CDR2 FQNEAQ. There are 14 residues in the CDR3. As DNA, the CDR3 is TGTGCCAGCAGCTTAGCGAAGGGACTGGATGGCTACACCTTC. It codes for CASSLAKGLDGYTF.